The present T cell receptor (beta chain) was sequenced within a study of T cell responses to AZD1222 COVID-19 vaccine. Note on this clone: No antigen is known for it.

In germline, CDR1 is MGHDK, CDR2 SYGVNS. This CDR3 is 13 amino acids long. V lost 5 bases, J lost 1 base, and 8 bases lay in between. Some clones are missing from TCRdb's copy, which holds only in-frame ones; the method was immunoSEQ multiplex PCR. Of roughly 170,000 clones listed, roughly 94% are singletons. Findings and limits, study-wide: At baseline, just six AZD1222 recipients tested seropositive. In a largely white British group with more females than males, clonal diversity was possibly underestimated. Two AZD1222 doses significantly raised spike-specific TCR breadth and depth over controls.

The chain links TRBV25-1 to TRBJ1-1, with no clear D. The source material was peripheral blood, sampled 28 days after the second AZD1222 dose. This clonotype was sampled from an adult who received the AZD1222 COVID-19 vaccine. CDR3: CASSLGTNTEAFF. CDR3 DNA sequence: TGTGCCAGCAGTCTCGGAACGAACACTGAAGCTTTCTTT.